This T cell receptor (beta chain) stems from a study of cytomegalovirus exposure and HLA in healthy donors. Overall study results and limits: Most observed TCR sequences were rare, whereas some public TCRs were detected in many donors. Among the sequence variants, a highly shared cluster was likely an artifact of sequencing.

Everyone who donated was a healthy bone marrow donor. As to this clone: The antigen is undetermined.

V was pared by 1 base and J by 2 bases, with 4 bases of the junction left unmatched. This CDR3 region has 16 residues. The germline gives CDR1 SGHTA, CDR2 FQGNSA. Use of 60 Vbeta and 13 Jbeta primers characterized the PCR. Only in-frame clones appear in the TCRdb table, and some are missing; sequencing was by immunoSEQ multiplex PCR. In the table there are approximately 190,000 clones, approximately 88% of which are singletons. The sequence was obtained from a boy between 5 and 17 years old in good health and CMV-seronegative. The rearrangement uses TRBV7-2 and TRBJ2-7; TRBD1 matches 11 bases. The sequencing input was PBMCs. The CDR3 bases are TGTGCCAGCAGCTTAGGGACAGGGGGCTTTACCTACGAGCAGTACTTC. Translated: CASSLGTGGFTYEQYF.